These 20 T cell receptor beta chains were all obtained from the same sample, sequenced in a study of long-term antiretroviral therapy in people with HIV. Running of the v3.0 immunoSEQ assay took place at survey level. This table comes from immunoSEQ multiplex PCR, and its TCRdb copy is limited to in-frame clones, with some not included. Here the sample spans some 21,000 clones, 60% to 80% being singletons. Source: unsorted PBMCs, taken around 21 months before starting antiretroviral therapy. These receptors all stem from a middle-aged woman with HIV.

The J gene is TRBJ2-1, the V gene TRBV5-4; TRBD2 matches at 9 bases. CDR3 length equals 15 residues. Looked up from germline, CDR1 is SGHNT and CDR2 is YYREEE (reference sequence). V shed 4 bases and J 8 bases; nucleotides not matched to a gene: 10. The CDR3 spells CASSHDVAGDYEQFF. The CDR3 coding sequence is TGTGCCAGCAGCCATGATGTAGCGGGAGATTATGAGCAGTTCTTC.

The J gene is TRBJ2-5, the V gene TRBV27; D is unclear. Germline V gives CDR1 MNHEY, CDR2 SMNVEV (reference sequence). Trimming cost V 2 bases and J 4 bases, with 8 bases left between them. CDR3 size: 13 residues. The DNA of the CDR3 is TGTGCCAGCAGTTTAAGAGTCGGAGAGACCCAGTACTTC. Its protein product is CASSLRVGETQYF.

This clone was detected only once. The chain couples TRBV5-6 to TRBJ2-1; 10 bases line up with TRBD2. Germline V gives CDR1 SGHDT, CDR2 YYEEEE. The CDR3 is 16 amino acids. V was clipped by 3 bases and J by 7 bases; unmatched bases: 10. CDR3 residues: CASSSLLAGGSNEQFF. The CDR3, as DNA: TGTGCCAGCAGCTCCCTTTTAGCGGGGGGCTCTAATGAGCAGTTCTTC. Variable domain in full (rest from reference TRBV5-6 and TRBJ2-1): DAGVTQSPTHLIKTRGQQVTLRCSPKSGHDTVSWYQQALGQGPQFIFQYYEEEERQRGNFPDRFSGHQFPNYSSELNVNALLLGDSALYLCASSSLLAGGSNEQFFGPGTRLTVL.

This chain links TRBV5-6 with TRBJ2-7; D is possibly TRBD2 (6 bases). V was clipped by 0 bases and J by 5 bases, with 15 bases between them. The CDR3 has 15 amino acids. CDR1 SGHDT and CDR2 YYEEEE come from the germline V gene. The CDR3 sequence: CASSLVTGEAHEQYF. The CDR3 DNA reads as TGTGCCAGCAGCTTGGTGACGGGGGAGGCCCACGAGCAGTACTTC.

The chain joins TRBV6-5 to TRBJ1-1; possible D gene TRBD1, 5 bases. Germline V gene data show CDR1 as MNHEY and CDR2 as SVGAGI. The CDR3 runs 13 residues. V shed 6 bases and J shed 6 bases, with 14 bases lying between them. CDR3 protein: CASRVEGRPEAFF. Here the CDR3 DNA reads TGTGCCAGCAGAGTGGAGGGGAGGCCTGAAGCTTTCTTT.

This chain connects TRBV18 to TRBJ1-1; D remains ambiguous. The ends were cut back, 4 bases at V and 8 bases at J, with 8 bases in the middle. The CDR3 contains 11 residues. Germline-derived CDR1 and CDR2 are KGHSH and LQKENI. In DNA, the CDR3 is TGTGCCAGCTCACTAGAGAACGAAGCTTTCTTT. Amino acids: CASSLENEAFF.

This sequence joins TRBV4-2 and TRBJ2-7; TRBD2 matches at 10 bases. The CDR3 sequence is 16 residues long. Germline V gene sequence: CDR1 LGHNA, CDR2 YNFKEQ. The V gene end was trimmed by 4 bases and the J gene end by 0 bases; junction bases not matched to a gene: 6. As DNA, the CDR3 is TGTGCCAGCAGCCCGCCCCTAGCGGGGGCCTCCTACGAGCAGTACTTC. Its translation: CASSPPLAGASYEQYF.

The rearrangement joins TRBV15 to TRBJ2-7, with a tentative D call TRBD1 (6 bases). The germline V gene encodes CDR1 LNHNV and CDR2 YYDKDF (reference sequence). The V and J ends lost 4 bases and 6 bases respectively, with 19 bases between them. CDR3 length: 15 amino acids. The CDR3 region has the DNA TGTGCCACCAGCAACAACCTGGGGGCAGCGGCCGAGCAGTACTTC. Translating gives CATSNNLGAAAEQYF.

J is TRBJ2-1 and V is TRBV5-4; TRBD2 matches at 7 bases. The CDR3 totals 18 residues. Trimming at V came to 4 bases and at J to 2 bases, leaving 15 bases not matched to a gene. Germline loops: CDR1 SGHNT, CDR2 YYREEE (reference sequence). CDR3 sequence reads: CASSPGGRGVNTYNEQFF. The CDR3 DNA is TGTGCCAGCAGCCCGGGGGGTCGGGGAGTTAATACCTACAATGAGCAGTTCTTC.

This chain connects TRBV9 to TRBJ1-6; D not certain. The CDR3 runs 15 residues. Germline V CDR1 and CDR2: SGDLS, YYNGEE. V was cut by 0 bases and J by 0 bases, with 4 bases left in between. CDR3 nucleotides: TGTGCCAGCAGCGTAGAGGGCTCCTATAATTCACCCCTCCACTTT. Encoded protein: CASSVEGSYNSPLHF.

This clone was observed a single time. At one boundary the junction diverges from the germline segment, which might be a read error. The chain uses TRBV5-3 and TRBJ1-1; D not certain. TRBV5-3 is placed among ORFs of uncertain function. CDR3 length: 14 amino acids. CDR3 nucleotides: TGTGCCAGCAGCTTGGGCGGCACAAACACTGAAGCTTTCTTT. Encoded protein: CASSLGGTNTEAFF.

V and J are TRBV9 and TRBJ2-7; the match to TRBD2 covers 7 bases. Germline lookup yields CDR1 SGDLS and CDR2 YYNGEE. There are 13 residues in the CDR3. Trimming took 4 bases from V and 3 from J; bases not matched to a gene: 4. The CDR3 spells CASSPGDYYEQYF. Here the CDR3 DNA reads TGTGCCAGCAGCCCTGGGGACTACTACGAGCAGTACTTC.

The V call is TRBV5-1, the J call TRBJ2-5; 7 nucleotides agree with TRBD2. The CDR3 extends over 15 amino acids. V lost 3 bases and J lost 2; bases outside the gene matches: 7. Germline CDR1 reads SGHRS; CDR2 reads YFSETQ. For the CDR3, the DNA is TGCGCCAGCAGCTGGGCAGCGGGACGGCAAGAGACCCAGTACTTC. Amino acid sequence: CASSWAAGRQETQYF.

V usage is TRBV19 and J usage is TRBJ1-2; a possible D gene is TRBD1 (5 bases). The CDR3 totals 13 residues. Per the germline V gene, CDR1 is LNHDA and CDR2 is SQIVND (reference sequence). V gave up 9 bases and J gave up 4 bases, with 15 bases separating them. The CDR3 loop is CASNLNQGYGYTF. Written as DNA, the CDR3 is TGTGCCAGCAACCTTAACCAGGGCTATGGCTACACCTTC.

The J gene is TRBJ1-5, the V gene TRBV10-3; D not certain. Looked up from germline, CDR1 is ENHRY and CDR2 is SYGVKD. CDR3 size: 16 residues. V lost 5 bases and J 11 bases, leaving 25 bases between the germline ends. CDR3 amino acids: CAISYDLPGRDGAQHF. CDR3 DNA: TGTGCCATCAGTTATGACTTACCGGGCCGAGATGGGGCCCAGCATTTT.

This CDR3 is CASSRQPNQPQHF. CDR3 bases: TGTGCCAGCAGCAGGCAGCCTAATCAGCCCCAGCATTTT. The V call is TRBV7-2, the J call TRBJ1-5; no reliable D call. Germline V gene sequence: CDR1 SGHTA, CDR2 FQGNSA. V shed 5 bases and J shed 4 bases, with 9 bases lying between them. This CDR3 has 13 amino acids.

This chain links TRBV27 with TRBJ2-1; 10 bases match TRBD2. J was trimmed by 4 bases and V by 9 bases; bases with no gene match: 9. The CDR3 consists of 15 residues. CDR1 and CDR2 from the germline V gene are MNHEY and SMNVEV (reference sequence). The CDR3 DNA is TGTGCCAGTAATAAAGGACTAGCGGTATACAATGAGCAGTTCTTC. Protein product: CASNKGLAVYNEQFF.

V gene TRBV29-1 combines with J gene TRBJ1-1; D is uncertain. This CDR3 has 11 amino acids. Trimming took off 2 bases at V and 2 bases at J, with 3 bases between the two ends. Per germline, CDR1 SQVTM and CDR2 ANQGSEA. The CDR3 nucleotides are TGCAGCGTTGAAACCAACACTGAAGCTTTCTTT. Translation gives CSVETNTEAFF.

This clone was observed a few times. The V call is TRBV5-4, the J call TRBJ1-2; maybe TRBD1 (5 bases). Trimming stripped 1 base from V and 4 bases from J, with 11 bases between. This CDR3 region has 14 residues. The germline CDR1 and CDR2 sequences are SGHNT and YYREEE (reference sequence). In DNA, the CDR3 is TGTGCCAGCAGCTTGCAACAGGCCCGCTATGGCTACACCTTC. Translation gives CASSLQQARYGYTF. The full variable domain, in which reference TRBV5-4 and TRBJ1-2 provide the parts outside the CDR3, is ETGVTQSPTHLIKTRGQQVTLRCSSQSGHNTVSWYQQALGQGPQFIFQYYREEENGRGNFPPRFSGLQFPNYSSELNVNALELDDSALYLCASSLQQARYGYTFGSGTRLTVV.

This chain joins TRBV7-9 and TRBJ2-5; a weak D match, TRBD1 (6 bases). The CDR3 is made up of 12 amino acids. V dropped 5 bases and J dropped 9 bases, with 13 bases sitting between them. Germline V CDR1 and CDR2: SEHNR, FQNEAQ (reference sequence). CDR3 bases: TGTGCCAGCAGCGTAGGGTCAGGGGCCCAGTACTTC. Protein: CASSVGSGAQYF.